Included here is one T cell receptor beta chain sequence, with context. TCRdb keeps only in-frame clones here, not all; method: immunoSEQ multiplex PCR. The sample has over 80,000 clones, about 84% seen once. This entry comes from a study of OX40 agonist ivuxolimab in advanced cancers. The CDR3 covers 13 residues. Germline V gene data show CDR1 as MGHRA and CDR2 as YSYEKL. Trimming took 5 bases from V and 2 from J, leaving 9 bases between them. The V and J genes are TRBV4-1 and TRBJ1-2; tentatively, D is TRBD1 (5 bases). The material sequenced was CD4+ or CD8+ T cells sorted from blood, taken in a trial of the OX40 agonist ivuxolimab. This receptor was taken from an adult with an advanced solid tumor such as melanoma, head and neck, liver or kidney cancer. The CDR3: CASSAGQNYGYTF. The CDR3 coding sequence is TGCGCCAGCAGCGCCGGACAAAACTATGGCTACACCTTC.